This T cell receptor (beta chain) was captured by sequencing in a study of long-term antiretroviral therapy in people with HIV. Samples held about 0.9-10 million cryopreserved PBMC before DNA extraction. Of note for this clone: Its antigen remains unidentified.

V gave up 0 bases and J gave up 3 bases, with 2 bases separating them. CDR3 length equals 13 residues. Germline CDR1 reads MNHEY; CDR2 reads SVGAGI. Overall study results and limits: Repertoires with HIV possessed tighter CDR3 length spans than those of controls.

This was the immunoSEQ v3.0 assay at survey level. Repertoires were generated with immunoSEQ multiplex PCR, while TCRdb's copy carries only in-frame clones and drops some. The table shows 27,000 or so clones, with 82% occurring only once. Material: unsorted PBMCs, obtained 2.9 years after starting antiretroviral therapy. The receptor was derived from a man aged 50 or older with HIV. This chain joins TRBV6-5 and TRBJ2-2; no definite D call. The CDR3 coding sequence is TGTGCCAGCAGTTACTCTTACACCGGGGAGCTGTTTTTT. Amino acids: CASSYSYTGELFF.